This T cell receptor (beta chain) was sequenced in a study of Ad26.COV2.S vaccination and SARS-CoV-2 variants. Study background: In the study, Ad26.COV2.S was injected intramuscularly once, or twice 56 days apart. Study results and limitations: Vaccine and placebo recipients had similar non-spike TCR breadth.

The CDR3 runs to 16 residues. Germline V lookup: CDR1 SGHTA, CDR2 FQGNSA. V lost 5 bases and J lost 8, with 19 bases in between. Stated treatment: some 19 received Ad26.COV2.S at low or high dose, single or two shots; 5 received placebo; per-sample allocation not given. The investigators took samples on day 63 after the first vaccine or placebo injection. An adult of 18-55 years in Boston served as donor. Wuhan-strain SARS-CoV-2 spike was expressed by the Ad26 vector that made up the vaccine. The data were produced by immunoSEQ multiplex PCR, yet TCRdb's version contains in-frame clones alone and is incomplete. The sample records about 350,000 clones, about 88% being singletons. As concerns this clone: What it recognizes is unknown.

This specimen was peripheral blood, taken in a trial of Ad26.COV2.S vaccine versus placebo. This rearrangement joins TRBV7-2 to TRBJ1-6; no definite D call. This clonotype was obtained from a person aged 18-60 years who received the Ad26.COV2.S COVID-19 vaccine or a placebo. The CDR3 bases are TGTGCCAGCAGCGATGGGAGTGTAGGCGGATATTCACCCCTCCACTTT. It translates to CASSDGSVGGYSPLHF. Filled out from reference TRBV7-2 and TRBJ1-6, the complete variable domain reads GAGVSQSPSNKVTEKGKDVELRCDPISGHTALYWYRQSLGQGLEFLIYFQGNSAPDKSGLPSDRFSAERTGGSVSTLTIQRTQQEDSAVYLCASSDGSVGGYSPLHFGNGTRLTVT.